What follows are 4 T cell receptor beta chains derived from one specimen sequenced in a study of T-cell memory formation after mild COVID-19. From the 5' RACE reads, TCRdb called clonotypes with MiXCR, one entry per CDR3 protein. The sample includes 550,000 to 700,000 distinct CDR3 sequences, 17% of them seen just once. The sequencing sample was made of PBMCs or a T cell subset sorted from them (not recorded which). The source is an adult woman who had mild COVID-19 (a few samples of this study predate the infection). Cell type and time point are not known.

This chain joins TRBV30 and TRBJ1-1; TRBD1 agrees at 7 bases. Germline V lookup: CDR1 GTSNPN, CDR2 SVGIG (reference sequence). V lost 4 bases to trimming and J lost 0 bases; unmatched junction nucleotides: 5. The CDR3 runs to 14 residues. The CDR3 loop is CAWNTQGMNTEAFF. For the CDR3, the DNA is TGTGCCTGGAATACACAGGGGATGAACACTGAAGCTTTCTTT.

This chain links TRBV3-1 with TRBJ2-3; D is uncertain. The ends were cut back, 0 bases at V and 11 bases at J, with 12 bases in the middle. The CDR3 length is 13 residues. The germline CDR1 and CDR2 sequences are LGHDT and YNNKEL (reference sequence). In DNA form, the CDR3 reads TGTGCCAGCAGCCAAGAATCCACGAGCCGGCAGTATTTT. This gives the protein CASSQESTSRQYF.

The rearrangement joins TRBV4-1 to TRBJ1-3; 9 bases agree with TRBD1. CDR1 MGHRA and CDR2 YSYEKL come from the germline V gene. V lost 3 bases to trimming and J lost 4 bases; unmatched junction nucleotides: 7. The CDR3 contains 16 residues. The CDR3 DNA sequence: TGCGCCAGCAGCCAGAGGGACAGGGTTTCAGGAAACACCATATATTTT. Its translation is CASSQRDRVSGNTIYF.

This clonotype is medium-sized by share. J is TRBJ1-3 and V is TRBV7-2; D gene uncertain. The V end lost 2 bases, the J end lost 0 bases, and 8 bases lay between the germline ends. The germline CDR1 and CDR2 sequences are SGHTA and FQGNSA. The CDR3 runs to 15 residues. CDR3 sequence (DNA): TGTGCCAGCAGCTTATCAGGCACCTCTGGAAACACCATATATTTT. This encodes CASSLSGTSGNTIYF.